This T cell receptor (beta chain) was recorded in a study of cytomegalovirus exposure and HLA in healthy donors. Study overall: Among about 200 million T cells, an earlier analysis found 117 million unique TCR beta sequences. Ancestry clustering placed 70% to 85% of under 450 genotyped donors in the Caucasian-associated cluster.

Details on this clone: Its antigen remains unidentified.

Researchers ran the PCR with 60 Vbeta and 13 Jbeta primers. Profiling relied on immunoSEQ multiplex PCR, and the TCRdb table lists in-frame clones only, not all of them. The sample has approximately 160,000 clones, approximately 80% seen once; the top ten hold about 2.6%. General study results and limits: A missense variant in DCLRE1C was later tied to TCR beta V- and J-gene trimming.

The clonotype originates from a woman between 35 and 50 years old in good health and CMV-seropositive. Input material: PBMCs.

In DNA, the CDR3 is TGTGCCAGCAGTCCCCTCTTCAGGGGAAAATTCGCCTACGAGCAGTACTTC. This translates into CASSPLFRGKFAYEQYF. This chain connects TRBV28 to TRBJ2-7; maybe TRBD1 (6 bases). There are 17 residues in the CDR3. Germline V gene sequence: CDR1 MDHEN, CDR2 SYDVKM. Trimming left V 5 bases short and J 2 bases short, with 22 bases between.